This TCR beta chain is from a study of blood T cell repertoires in COVID-19. Study-level background: Samples came from the United States, Italy and Spain, spanning acute and convalescent COVID-19.

The CDR3 is 12 amino acids. V was shortened by 0 bases and J by 2 bases, with 5 bases between the two germline ends. In germline, CDR1 is GTSNPN, CDR2 SVGIG (reference sequence). In the source study's methods: It was from reference gene primer amplification that nucleated cell counts were estimated. Sequenced by immunoSEQ multiplex PCR; TCRdb stores in-frame clones only, minus some. V and J calls and clone size are as listed in that table; D and trimming were resolved from the DNA. The table includes about 240,000 clones, approximately 86% detected once. Sequences were obtained from PBMCs or T cells enriched from blood (not recorded which). The J gene is TRBJ2-7, the V gene TRBV30, with D uncertain. The sequence was obtained from a woman aged 35 to 49 with acute COVID-19. The CDR3 DNA reads TGTGCCTGGAGTGTATCCACCTACGAGCAGTACTTC. As protein: CAWSVSTYEQYF. Combining the CDR3 with reference TRBV30 and TRBJ2-7 gives the whole variable domain SQTIHQWPATLVQPVGSPLSLECTVEGTSNPNLYWYRQAAGRGLQLLFYSVGIGQISSEVPQNLSASRPQDRQFILSSKKLLLSDSGFYLCAWSVSTYEQYFGPGTRLTVT.